The sequence of this TCR beta chain was determined in a study of T-cell memory formation after mild COVID-19. Study-level results: Mostly located in CM and EM were contracting CD4+ clones, with contracting CD8+ clones located in EMRA. Whether day 37 second-wave clones are SARS-CoV-2-specific was not confirmed. Pre-infection memory showed some responding clones, and this suggested that cross-reactive memory joined. CD4/CD8 balance held among clones contracting day 15 to 85, and later expanders leaned CD4+.

TCRdb reanalysed the 5' RACE reads using MiXCR and keeps one entry per CDR3 protein. This table has about 250,000 distinct CDR3 sequences, 15% to 19% appearing once. Germline V gives CDR1 LGHDT, CDR2 YNNKEL (reference sequence). V lost 4 bases and J 2 bases, leaving 12 bases between the germline ends. The CDR3 sequence is 14 residues long. As to this clonotype: Its antigen remains unknown.

The receptor's source is an adult woman who had mild COVID-19 (a few samples of this study predate the infection). Cell type and time point are not known. This chain uses TRBV3-1 with TRBJ2-7; perhaps D is TRBD1 or TRBD2 (6 bases each). The sequenced material came from PBMCs or a T cell subset sorted from them (not recorded which). As DNA, the CDR3 is TGTGCCAGCAGCCGTCGGAGGGGGGCCTACGAGCAGTACTTC. Protein: CASSRRRGAYEQYF.